The clone carrying this T cell receptor (beta chain) has more than one count but fewer than ten. Antigen specificity is unknown. Method: immunoSEQ multiplex PCR; TCRdb's copy keeps in-frame clones and lacks some. The table lists about 13,000 clones, roughly 89% of them singletons, with roughly 24% in the top ten. Trimming took off 3 bases at V and 0 bases at J, with 3 bases between the two ends. The CDR3 length is 13 residues. Germline V gene sequence: CDR1 SGHTA, CDR2 FQGNSA. The entry originates in a study of PD-1 blockade in classical Hodgkin lymphoma. General study points: Complete responders matched newly diagnosed patients in baseline diversity.

Every single patient, without exception, relapsed after autologous stem cell transplantation, and brentuximab vedotin exposure varied. Patients' outcomes at their best amounted to complete response, partial response or progressive disease. The sample here was peripheral blood mononuclear cells (PBMCs), taken at baseline. J is TRBJ1-5 and V is TRBV7-2; D is unresolved. The sequence derives from a human donor with classical Hodgkin lymphoma. CDR3 coding DNA: TGTGCCAGCAGCTTTAGTAGCAATCAGCCCCAGCATTTT. It is translated as CASSFSSNQPQHF.